A selection of T cell receptor beta chains follows, all from one sample in a study of blood T cells in healthy people across ages. TCRdb independently ran MiXCR on the 5' RACE reads; one entry per CDR3 protein. The table includes about 780,000 distinct CDR3 sequences, more than 25% detected once. These data were also reused for a study on T cells of mothers and their children.

The source material was blood. These receptor sequences come from a boy aged 5-17 years in good health. Both conserved end residues are part of each CDR3. D genes are given only for firm matches. For some rows the clone size is stated as once, few or many, or as a class when expanded; others skip it.

J gene | D gene | clone size | V gene | CDR3 protein | CDR3 DNA
TRBJ2-1 | TRBD1 | NA | TRBV3-1 | CASSEDRDAYNEQFF | TGTGCCAGCAGCGAGGACAGGGACGCCTACAATGAGCAGTTCTTC
TRBJ1-1 | NA | NA | TRBV6-5 | CASSYRARVRVNTEAFF | TGTGCCAGCAGTTACCGGGCCCGCGTGAGGGTGAACACTGAAGCTTTCTTT
TRBJ1-6 | NA | few | TRBV5-1 | CASSPGRGPTFNSPLHF | TGCGCCAGCAGCCCCGGGCGGGGCCCGACCTTTAATTCACCCCTCCACTTT
TRBJ2-5 | NA | few | TRBV6-5 | CASSYSSNRRKTQYF | TGTGCCAGCAGTTACTCGAGTAACAGAAGGAAGACCCAGTACTTC
TRBJ2-1 | NA | NA | TRBV14 | CASSQDWVASSYNEQFF | TGTGCCAGCAGCCAAGATTGGGTAGCCAGCTCCTACAATGAGCAGTTCTTC
TRBJ1-1 | NA | NA | TRBV6-2/TRBV6-3 | CASSYEEGTEAFF | TGTGCCAGCAGTTACGAAGAAGGAACTGAAGCTTTCTTT
TRBJ1-1 | NA | few | TRBV13 | CASSFRGTDTEAFF | TGTGCCAGCAGCTTTCGGGGAACGGACACTGAAGCTTTCTTT
TRBJ1-5 | NA | few | TRBV7-6 | CASSPGADNQPQHF | TGTGCCAGCAGCCCCGGGGCGGACAATCAGCCCCAGCATTTT
TRBJ2-1 | NA | many | TRBV6-5 | CASSYSGNEQFF | TGTGCCAGCAGTTACTCGGGGAATGAGCAGTTCTTC
TRBJ2-1 | TRBD2 | NA | TRBV4-1 | CASSQETSRTSNNEQFF | TGCGCCAGCAGCCAAGAAACGTCCAGGACTAGCAACAATGAGCAGTTCTTC
TRBJ2-5 | TRBD2 | NA | TRBV7-3 | CASSLTRTSGKETQYF | TGTGCCAGCAGCTTAACCAGGACTAGCGGGAAAGAGACCCAGTACTTC
TRBJ1-5 | NA | NA | TRBV6-6 | CASTDKGNQPQHF | TGTGCCAGCACCGACAAGGGTAATCAGCCCCAGCATTTT
TRBJ2-1 | NA | NA | TRBV7-9 | CASSPGRLNEQFF | TGTGCCAGCAGCCCGGGGCGTCTAAATGAGCAGTTCTTC
TRBJ1-4 | NA | NA | TRBV5-1 | CASSLSQTNEKLFF | TGCGCCAGCAGCTTAAGTCAGACTAATGAAAAACTGTTTTTT
TRBJ2-7 | TRBD1 | NA | TRBV7-2 | CASSLRTGGGSYEQYF | TGTGCCAGCAGCTTACGGACAGGGGGCGGGAGCTACGAGCAGTACTTC
TRBJ2-1 | NA | NA | TRBV6-5 | CASSYHQSKRYNEQFF | TGTGCCAGCAGTTACCATCAGTCGAAACGGTACAATGAGCAGTTCTTC
TRBJ1-1 | TRBD1 | NA | TRBV12-3/TRBV12-4 | CASRPKGGGTEAFF | TGTGCCAGCAGACCAAAAGGGGGCGGGACTGAAGCTTTCTTT
TRBJ2-3 | NA | few | TRBV6-1 | CASSDLRLDTQYF | TGTGCCAGCAGTGATTTGCGGTTAGATACGCAGTATTTT
TRBJ1-4 | NA | few | TRBV2 | CASSETAFNEKLFF | TGTGCCAGCAGCGAAACGGCCTTTAATGAAAAACTGTTTTTT
TRBJ2-7 | TRBD1 | NA | TRBV5-1 | CASSLLSDRGIYEQYF | TGCGCCAGCAGCTTGCTTTCGGACAGGGGTATCTACGAGCAGTACTTC
TRBJ1-4 | NA | NA | TRBV20-1 | CSASLVMKEKLFF | TGCAGTGCTTCATTAGTAATGAAGGAAAAACTGTTTTTT
TRBJ2-5 | TRBD2 | NA | TRBV9 | CASSVGAAGVGETQYF | TGTGCCAGCAGCGTAGGCGCAGCGGGGGTAGGAGAGACCCAGTACTTC
TRBJ1-5 | TRBD1 | NA | TRBV4-1 | CASSQEQGMQPQHF | TGCGCCAGCAGCCAAGAACAGGGGATGCAGCCCCAGCATTTT
TRBJ2-4 | NA | NA | TRBV28 | CASSFSLAKNIQYF | TGTGCCAGCAGTTTCTCTCTAGCCAAAAACATTCAGTACTTC
TRBJ2-3 | NA | few | TRBV2 | CASSSFGDTQYF | TGTGCCAGCAGCTCCTTCGGAGATACGCAGTATTTT